Here is one T cell receptor (beta chain) with its context. The antigen it binds to is not known. Base quality data are lacking; no much larger clone is found one base away. In Seattle, one collaborating source enrolled patients while the infection was active and tracked those patients longitudinally over the course of disease. Collaborating institutions collected whole blood in K2EDTA tubes following their own protocols. For TCRbeta analysis, collaborators shipped samples as frozen whole blood, isolated PBMCs, or DNA extracted from either of those sample types. TCRbeta CDR3 regions were amplified from genomic DNA by means of the immunoSEQ Assay, a bias-controlled multiplex PCR. The published analysis was carried out like this. Within the assay, amplification of reference gene primers was used to estimate how many nucleated cells each sample contained. To quantify the absolute abundance of each unique TCRbeta CDR3 rearrangement, sequence reads were collapsed and filtered. For each sample, productive Simpson clonality was calculated as the square root of Simpson's diversity index across productive rearrangements. The table was pulled from immuneACCESS by TCRdb, which kept in-frame rearrangements only. Such tables lose some clones; where checked, under half of the loss comes from unresolved V genes, and the rest has no known cause. For V, J and clone size, that table is used; D and trimming come from the DNA. This sample is represented by 270,000 or so clones; 65% to 85% of them were singletons. The ten largest account for more than 1.4% of the sample.

The record originates from a study of blood T cell repertoires in COVID-19 (TCRdb year 2020). Study-level background: Samples from collaborators originated in the United States, Italy and Spain and spanned both the acute and convalescent phases of COVID-19. The prospective study material was composed of cDNA or gDNA derived from T cells, B-cell-depleted T cells, or PBMCs. Subjects who had been exposed to COVID-19, were actively infected with it, or had recovered from it provided the deeply sampled blood TCRbeta repertoires that made up the dataset. The repertoires were released in a freely available public database meant as a resource for research on the immune response to SARS-CoV-2. Samples came from the ongoing ImmuneRACE study (first 160 participants) plus 1,254 subjects from 6 global collaborators. Sample metadata almost always included a de-identified subject ID, COVID-19 status, age in years and sex. Where available, HLA class I and class II types were obtained from metadata supplied by the sample provider rather than from assay-based typing. Study-wide conclusions, independent of this receptor: The quantity of clinical and demographic metadata differed by source and by participant and was supplied without curation.

V has 1 base trimmed and J has 2 bases trimmed; junction bases matching no gene number 7. The CDR1 and CDR2 encoded by the germline V gene are SGHRS and YFSETQ. CDR3 length: 16 amino acids, cysteine to phenylalanine. The DNA shown is the 48-base CDR3, in frame from base 1. Source material: peripheral blood. The clonotype was recovered from a human donor with COVID-19, enrolled during active disease. The donor label of this sample is uncertain. The chain couples TRBV5-1 to TRBJ2-5; a stretch of 8 junction bases matches TRBD2. The CDR3 protein is CASSLWAGGSQETQYF. The nucleotide sequence is given as TGCGCCAGCAGCTTGTGGGCGGGGGGCTCTCAAGAGACCCAGTACTTC.